This entry features one TCR beta chain sequence. Data came from immunoSEQ multiplex PCR; TCRdb stores just in-frame clones and leaves some out. The sample holds 84,000 or so clones; nearly 85% are singletons and the top ten take roughly 2%. This sample is drawn from a study of ipilimumab plus nivolumab after autologous stem cell transplantation. This sequence originates from a male donor with diffuse large B-cell lymphoma. Specimen: PBMCs, collected in a trial of ipilimumab plus nivolumab as post-transplant consolidation.

The CDR3 nucleotides read TGTGCCACCCGGCCGGGACTAGCGGGGGGAGGGACAGATACGCAGTATTTT. This codes for CATRPGLAGGGTDTQYF. The V call is TRBV2, the J call TRBJ2-3; TRBD2 matches 15 bases. This CDR3 is 17 amino acids long. The J segment lost 3 bases and the V segment lost 10 bases, leaving 11 bases of the junction unmatched. CDR1 and CDR2 (germline): SNHLY, FYNNEI.